A single sample is the source of the 32 T cell receptor beta chains below, sequenced in a study of low-dose radiotherapy and immunotherapy resistance in tumors. TRAV- and TRBV-specific primers, spanning alpha and beta chains, primed first-strand cDNA. It was with a constant-region primer and a V-primer adapter that TCRs were amplified over around 18 PCR cycles. TCRdb recomputed calls from the reads with MiXCR, one row per CDR3 protein. Of about 100,000 distinct CDR3 sequences listed, less than 25% are singletons. Specified time point: after trial treatment. Treatment: LDRT plus nivolumab, ipilimumab, low-dose cyclophosphamide and aspirin (RACIN trial). The sample in question was PBMCs, obtained after low-dose radiotherapy plus immunotherapy. The origin of the receptors is a male donor with prostate cancer.

This clonotype occurred many times. The V and J genes are TRBV2 and TRBJ1-4, with D maybe TRBD1 (6 bases). Trimming left V 11 bases short and J 8 bases short, with 18 bases between. Germline CDR1 reads SNHLY; CDR2 reads FYNNEI. The CDR3 runs to 13 residues. The CDR3 nucleotides are TGTGCCGGGAACCAGGAAGGGGGGGAAAAACTGTTTTTT. Translation gives CAGNQEGGEKLFF.

The gene calls are TRBV6-1 and TRBJ1-1, with 9 bases lining up with TRBD1. Germline V gene lookup returns CDR1 MNHNS and CDR2 SASEGT. Trimming took 6 bases from V and 5 from J; bases not matched to a gene: 13. The CDR3 is 16 residues long. The CDR3, as DNA: TGTGCCAGCAGCCCCCGTCCCCGGGACAGGGTGACTGAAGCTTTCTTT. Its translation: CASSPRPRDRVTEAFF.

This clonotype was counted at least ten times. The V and J genes are TRBV5-1 and TRBJ2-3, with no clear D. The CDR3 length is 14 residues. V was cut by 0 bases and J by 5 bases, with 10 bases left in between. Germline assignment: CDR1 SGHRS and CDR2 YFSETQ. For the CDR3, the DNA is TGCGCCAGCAGCTTGGCGGCTACGAAAGATACGCAGTATTTT. Its protein is CASSLAATKDTQYF.

As to this clonotype: Given a far larger clone just one base away, this is likely a sequencing read error. The chain recombines TRBV4-1 with TRBJ2-2; 8 positions agree with TRBD1. The germline V gene encodes CDR1 MGHRA and CDR2 YSYEKL. This CDR3 spans 15 amino acids. CDR3 region: CASSQTYRGDGERFF. As DNA, the CDR3 is TGTGCCAGCAGCCAAACGTACAGGGGGGACGGGGAGCGGTTTTTT.

Worth noting for this clonotype: With a far larger clone one base away, a read error is the likely cause. The V gene is TRBV6-5, the J gene TRBJ2-1; D is undetermined. The CDR3 consists of 10 residues. Looked up from germline, CDR1 is MNHEY and CDR2 is SVGAGI. The CDR3 DNA sequence: TGTGTCAGCAGTTCGCGTGAGCAGTTCTTC. Its translation is CVSSSREQFF.

This clonotype was observed at least ten times. The chain recombines TRBV30 with TRBJ1-6, with a possible D match to TRBD1 (5 bases). V lost 0 bases and J 8 bases, leaving 14 bases between the germline ends. This CDR3 has 15 residues. The germline V gene encodes CDR1 GTSNPN and CDR2 SVGIG (reference sequence). The CDR3 DNA reads as TGTGCCTGGAGTGTACGGGGGAGTTTACATTCACCCCTCCACTTT. It is translated as CAWSVRGSLHSPLHF.

With respect to this clonotype: Relative to the germline gene, one junction end is altered; a read error may explain this. This chain links TRBV2 with TRBJ1-2; 7 bases agree with TRBD1. Germline V gene lookup returns CDR1 SNHLY and CDR2 FYNNEI. The CDR3 spans 15 residues. The chain's CDR3 is CANSATGQDFYGFTF. CDR3 DNA sequence: TGTGCCAACAGTGCGACAGGGCAGGATTTTTATGGCTTCACCTTC. The full variable domain, its missing parts supplied by reference TRBV2 and TRBJ1-2, is EPEVTQTPSHQVTQMGQEVILRCVPISNHLYFYWYRQILGQKVEFLVSFYNNEISEKSEIFDDQFSVERPDGSNFTLKIRSTKLEDSAMYFCANSATGQDFYGFTFGSGTRLTVV.

As for this clonotype: This may stem from a read error, because a much larger clone lies one nucleotide away. The chain is built from TRBV4-1 and TRBJ2-3; D gene unclear. The CDR3 contains 15 residues. The ends were cut back, 3 bases at V and 0 bases at J, with 10 bases in the middle. CDR1 and CDR2 (germline): MGHRA, YSYEKL. CDR3 DNA sequence: TGCGCCAGCAGCCACGTAACGGATAGCACAGATACGCAGTATTTT. Translation: CASSHVTDSTDTQYF.

This clonotype came up many times. V and J are TRBV15 and TRBJ2-2; D might be TRBD1 (6 bases). Germline lookup yields CDR1 LNHNV and CDR2 YYDKDF (reference sequence). V shed 1 base and J shed 2 bases, with 17 bases lying between them. The CDR3 has 18 residues. CDR3 in DNA: TGTGCCACCAGCAGAGGTCCCTCCGGGACATCTAACACCGGGGAGCTGTTTTTT. This gives the protein CATSRGPSGTSNTGELFF. The entire variable domain, with the rest obtained from reference TRBV15 and TRBJ2-2, is as follows: DAMVIQNPRYQVTQFGKPVTLSCSQTLNHNVMYWYQQKSSQAPKLLFHYYDKDFNNEADTPDNFQSRRPNTSFCFLDIRSPGLGDTAMYLCATSRGPSGTSNTGELFFGEGSRLTVL.

This rearrangement joins TRBV7-9 to TRBJ2-1; the D gene could be TRBD1 or TRBD2 (5 bases each). Germline assignment: CDR1 SEHNR and CDR2 FQNEAQ (reference sequence). The ends were cut back, 8 bases at V and 7 bases at J, with 15 bases in the middle. The length of the CDR3 is 13 residues. As DNA, the CDR3 is TGTGCCAGCTTGCGGTCGGGGCAAAATGAGCAGTTCTTC. It specifies CASLRSGQNEQFF. Drawing the rest from reference TRBV7-9 and TRBJ2-1, the complete variable domain is DTGVSQNPRHKITKRGQNVTFRCDPISEHNRLYWYRQTLGQGPEFLTYFQNEAQLEKSRLLSDRFSAERPKGSFSTLEIQRTEQGDSAMYLCASLRSGQNEQFFGPGTRLTVL.

There are many counts of this clonotype. The chain joins TRBV19 to TRBJ2-2; D might be TRBD1 or TRBD2, each matching 5 bases. The V end lost 6 bases, the J end lost 0 bases, and 8 bases lay between the germline ends. This CDR3 spans 14 amino acids. Germline loops: CDR1 LNHDA, CDR2 SQIVND (reference sequence). CDR3 region: CASRRGPNTGELFF. The CDR3 bases are TGTGCCAGTAGGAGGGGACCGAACACCGGGGAGCTGTTTTTT.

This chain joins TRBV6-6 and TRBJ1-5, with TRBD1 matching 7 bases. The CDR3 sequence is 16 residues long. V gave up 8 bases and J gave up 4 bases; unmatched junction bases: 14. Germline lookup yields CDR1 MNHNY and CDR2 SVGAGI (reference sequence). The CDR3 DNA is TGTGCCAGCGGTATGAGCCCAGGGGGTCGGAATCAGCCCCAGCATTTT. Its protein product is CASGMSPGGRNQPQHF.

In this sample, this clonotype turned up once. The chain joins TRBV18 to TRBJ2-5, with 13 bases aligning to TRBD2. Germline V gives CDR1 KGHSH, CDR2 LQKENI. This CDR3 is built from 18 residues. After removal of 0 bases from V and 5 bases from J, the junction contained 9 bases not matched to a gene. CDR3 coding DNA: TGTGCCAGCTCACCACCAGGACTAGCGGGAGTCCGGGGGGAGACCCAGTACTTC. The encoded protein is CASSPPGLAGVRGETQYF.

This clonotype was recorded at least ten times. This chain connects TRBV11-2 to TRBJ2-1; D may be TRBD1 or TRBD2 (6 bases each). The CDR3 covers 17 residues. Trimming removed 1 base from V and 7 bases from J, with 20 bases in between. Germline V gene data show CDR1 as SGHAT and CDR2 as FQNNGV. This CDR3 reads CASSLARFRGARNEQFF. CDR3 DNA: TGTGCCAGCAGCTTAGCCCGTTTTAGGGGGGCTAGGAATGAGCAGTTCTTC.

At least ten counts were recorded for this clonotype. The genes are TRBV5-1 and TRBJ2-3; D possibly corresponds to TRBD2 (7 bases). The CDR3 loop spans 15 amino acids. V shed 6 bases and J shed 4 bases, with 18 bases lying between them. Germline CDR1 SGHRS, CDR2 YFSETQ. The CDR3: CASKRLGGASDTQYF. The CDR3 region has the DNA TGCGCCAGCAAAAGATTAGGGGGGGCCTCAGATACGCAGTATTTT.

This clonotype was detected many times. This rearrangement joins TRBV7-3 to TRBJ2-2, with 10 nucleotides matching TRBD1. The CDR3 contains 17 residues. Germline V gives CDR1 SGHTA, CDR2 FQGTGA. V was clipped by 0 bases and J by 5 bases; unmatched bases: 6. Here the CDR3 DNA reads TGTGCCAGCAGCTTAACTACTCCGGGACAGGGGACCGGGGAGCTGTTTTTT. Its protein is CASSLTTPGQGTGELFF.

The chain uses TRBV20-1 and TRBJ2-5, with 7 positions matching TRBD1. Trimming took 6 bases from V and 2 from J; bases not matched to a gene: 3. Looked up from germline, CDR1 is DFQATT and CDR2 is SNEGSKA (reference sequence). The CDR3 runs 12 residues. The CDR3 sequence: CSAWGQQETQYF. The DNA of the CDR3 is TGCAGTGCGTGGGGACAGCAAGAGACCCAGTACTTC.

There are many counts of this clonotype. The chain is built from TRBV12-3 or TRBV12-4 and TRBJ1-3, with D perhaps matching TRBD1 (5 bases). Trimming took off 2 bases at V and 4 bases at J, with 18 bases between the two ends. There are 17 residues in the CDR3. The CDR3 region has the DNA TGTGCCAGCAGTTTATTCCCGGGGCCCCAAGCGGGAAACACCATATATTTT. Translation: CASSLFPGPQAGNTIYF.

The CDR3 loop reads CASRRSAGQGNEKLFF. CDR3 in DNA: TGTGCCAGTAGACGGTCGGCAGGGCAAGGGAATGAAAAACTGTTTTTT. This chain links TRBV18 with TRBJ1-4, with D tentatively TRBD1 (5 bases). V was trimmed by 9 bases and J by 5 bases, leaving 22 bases between them. From germline, CDR1 is KGHSH and CDR2 LQKENI. This CDR3 is 16 amino acids long. Full variable domain (missing parts from reference TRBV18 and TRBJ1-4): NAGVMQNPRHLVRRRGQEARLRCSPMKGHSHVYWYRQLPEEGLKFMVYLQKENIIDESGMPKERFSAEFPKEGPSILRIQQVVRGDSAAYFCASRRSAGQGNEKLFFGSGTQLSVL.

This clonotype was observed many times. This chain links TRBV7-6 with TRBJ2-7; possible D gene TRBD1, 6 bases. Germline V CDR1 and CDR2: SGHVS, FNYEAQ. This CDR3 region has 16 residues. V was pared by 5 bases and J by 0 bases, with 17 bases between. The CDR3 spells CASSPMTGRSSYEQYF. CDR3 in DNA: TGTGCCAGCAGCCCGATGACAGGTCGAAGCTCCTACGAGCAGTACTTC.

In this sample, this clonotype turned up many times. The chain links TRBV27 to TRBJ2-1, with a weak D call TRBD1 (6 bases). Trimming shortened V by 9 bases and J by 7 bases, and 16 bases separated the two germline ends. The CDR3 runs 13 residues. Germline CDR1 MNHEY, CDR2 SMNVEV (reference sequence). The CDR3 nucleotides are TGTGCCAGTAACAGGGTCGGACTTAATGAGCAGTTCTTC. Protein product: CASNRVGLNEQFF.

This clonotype was counted many times. The chain joins TRBV20-1 to TRBJ2-7; maybe TRBD2 (7 bases). V was shortened by 1 base and J by 3 bases, with 13 bases between the two germline ends. CDR1 and CDR2 from the germline V gene are DFQATT and SNEGSKA (reference sequence). The CDR3 is 14 amino acids. CDR3 protein: CSARGEGGFYEQYF. The CDR3 DNA sequence: TGCAGTGCTAGAGGAGAGGGGGGGTTCTACGAGCAGTACTTC.

Of note for this clonotype: A far larger clone is one nucleotide away, so this likely arose from a read error. The gene calls are TRBV7-6 and TRBJ2-5; either TRBD1 or TRBD2 may fit D (5 bases each). Germline CDR1 and CDR2: SGHVS and FNYEAQ. CDR3 length equals 14 residues. CDR3 sequence: CASSVIWDQETRYF. The DNA of the CDR3 is TGTGCCAGCAGCGTCATTTGGGACCAAGAGACCCGGTACTTC.

Many counts were recorded for this clonotype. This sequence joins TRBV5-4 and TRBJ2-3; 8 bases line up with TRBD1. Losses at the gene ends were 4 bases for V and 2 bases for J; bases not matched to a gene: 3. Germline CDR1 and CDR2: SGHNT and YYREEE (reference sequence). The CDR3 has 14 residues. CDR3 nucleotide sequence: TGTGCCAGCAGCCAGACAGGGGACACAGATACGCAGTATTTT. Its translation is CASSQTGDTDTQYF.

This clonotype occurred many times. V gene TRBV14 combines with J gene TRBJ2-7; D is perhaps TRBD1 (5 bases). Germline-derived CDR1 and CDR2 are SGHDN and FVKESK. V was cut by 6 bases and J by 0 bases, with 9 bases left in between. CDR3 length: 13 amino acids. In DNA form, the CDR3 reads TGTGCCAGCAGGCAGGGAAGCTCCTACGAGCAGTACTTC. This sequence encodes CASRQGSSYEQYF.

With respect to this clonotype: A read error is likely here: a far larger clone is one base away. This chain joins TRBV5-5 and TRBJ2-7, with 7 nucleotides matching TRBD2. Germline V gene sequence: CDR1 SGHKS, CDR2 YYEKEE (reference sequence). This CDR3 contains 14 residues. The CDR3 loop reads CASSLAAGVGEKYF. CDR3 DNA: TGCGCCAGCAGCTTGGCTGCGGGAGTAGGCGAGAAGTACTTC.

The chain carries TRBV6-1 and TRBJ2-1; D unresolved. CDR3 length equals 14 residues. The V gene's germline CDR1 is MNHNS and CDR2 SASEGT. V gave up 6 bases and J gave up 5 bases, with 14 bases separating them. In nucleotides, the CDR3 is TGTGCCAGCAGCGGATATGCCAGCAACAATGAGCAGTTCTTC. As protein: CASSGYASNNEQFF.

This clonotype showed up just a few times. The chain employs TRBV9 and TRBJ2-3; TRBD2 agrees at 12 bases. The CDR3 loop spans 14 amino acids. The V gene end was trimmed by 2 bases and the J gene end by 6 bases; junction bases not matched to a gene: 1. The germline V gene encodes CDR1 SGDLS and CDR2 YYNGEE. The CDR3 nucleotides read TGTGCCAGCAGCGTGGGGACTAGCGGGGATACGCAGTATTTT. Amino acids: CASSVGTSGDTQYF.

The rearrangement joins TRBV20-1 to TRBJ2-2; possible D gene TRBD2, 7 bases. This CDR3 comprises 16 residues. The germline V and J ends were trimmed by 3 bases and 4 bases, with 18 bases remaining between them. Per the germline V gene, CDR1 is DFQATT and CDR2 is SNEGSKA (reference sequence). The DNA of the CDR3 is TGCAGTGCTAGCGTATTGGGGGGGCGTCCCACCGGGGAGCTGTTTTTT. It codes for CSASVLGGRPTGELFF.

This clonotype was recorded many times. The V gene is TRBV29-1, the J gene TRBJ2-5; tentative D call: TRBD2 (5 bases). The CDR3 length is 13 residues. CDR1 is SQVTM, CDR2 ANQGSEA, per germline. The V gene lost 7 bases and the J gene lost 4 bases, with 16 bases spanning the gap. CDR3 coding DNA: TGCAGCGGGAAGCCGGGAATCGGAGAGACCCAGTACTTC. Protein sequence: CSGKPGIGETQYF.

This clonotype was seen repeatedly, ten times or more. J is TRBJ1-1 and V is TRBV6-2 or TRBV6-3, with D unresolved. Trimming stripped 2 bases from V and 10 bases from J, with 23 bases between. The CDR3 extends over 16 amino acids. Germline loops: CDR1 MNHEY, CDR2 SVGEGT. CDR3 sequence (DNA): TGTGCCAGCAGTTACGGTTCCGAAAATAAAGATCTTGGAGCTTTCTTT. Protein product: CASSYGSENKDLGAFF.

This clonotype was detected ten times or more. The chain carries TRBV20-1 and TRBJ1-5; D possibly corresponds to TRBD1 (5 bases). The V gene's germline CDR1 is DFQATT and CDR2 SNEGSKA (reference sequence). V was cut by 3 bases and J by 4 bases, with 13 bases left in between. This CDR3 region has 14 residues. The DNA of the CDR3 is TGCAGTGCTAGCGGCAGGGTTCCGAATCAGCCCCAGCATTTT. It is translated as CSASGRVPNQPQHF.